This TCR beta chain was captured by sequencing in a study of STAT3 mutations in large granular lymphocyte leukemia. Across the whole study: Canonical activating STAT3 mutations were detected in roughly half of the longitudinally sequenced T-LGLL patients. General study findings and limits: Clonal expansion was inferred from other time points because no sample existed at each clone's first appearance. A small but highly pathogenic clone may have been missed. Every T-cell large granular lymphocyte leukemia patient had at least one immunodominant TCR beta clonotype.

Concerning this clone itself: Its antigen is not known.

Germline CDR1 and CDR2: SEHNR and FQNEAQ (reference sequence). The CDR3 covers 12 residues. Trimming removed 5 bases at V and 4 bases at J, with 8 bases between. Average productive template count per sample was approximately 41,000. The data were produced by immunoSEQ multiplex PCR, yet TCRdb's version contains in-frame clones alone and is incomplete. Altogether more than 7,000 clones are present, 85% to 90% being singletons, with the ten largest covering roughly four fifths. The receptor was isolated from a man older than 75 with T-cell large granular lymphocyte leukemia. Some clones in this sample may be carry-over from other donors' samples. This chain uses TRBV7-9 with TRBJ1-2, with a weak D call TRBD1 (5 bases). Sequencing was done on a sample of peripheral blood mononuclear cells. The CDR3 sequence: CASSTGAYGYTF. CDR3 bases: TGTGCCAGCAGCACCGGGGCCTATGGCTACACCTTC.